Each of the 20 T cell receptor beta chains below was sequenced from the same sample in a study of early T cells in non-severe SARS-CoV-2 infection. In TCRdb, the 5' RACE reads were re-called with MiXCR into one record per CDR3 protein. Found here are 24,000 or so distinct CDR3 sequences, less than 7% of them singletons; the top ten hold around 2.5%. Sample: whole blood. The receptors stem from an adult who was a healthcare worker with PCR-confirmed SARS-CoV-2 infection or an uninfected control (not recorded which).

This clonotype was counted at least ten times. This sequence joins TRBV29-1 and TRBJ2-3, with TRBD2 identical over 7 bases. Germline CDR1 is SQVTM and CDR2 is ANQGSEA. The CDR3 is 13 residues long. V lost 5 bases and J lost 1; bases outside the gene matches: 3. The DNA for the CDR3 is TGCAGCGTTCGGGCGGGGGGCACAGATACGCAGTATTTT. Translating it yields CSVRAGGTDTQYF.

There are a few counts of this clonotype. The CDR3 DNA reads as TGCAGCGTTGATCGGGGGATGGGGGAAAAACTGTTTTTT. Protein sequence: CSVDRGMGEKLFF. The chain is built from TRBV29-1 and TRBJ1-4, with a weak D call TRBD1 (5 bases). Germline CDR1 and CDR2: SQVTM and ANQGSEA. This CDR3 has 13 residues. V was pared by 3 bases and J by 8 bases, with 13 bases between. Drawing the rest from reference TRBV29-1 and TRBJ1-4, the complete variable domain is SAVISQKPSRDICQRGTSLTIQCQVDSQVTMMFWYRQQPGQSLTLIATANQGSEATYESGFVIDKFPISRPNLTFSTLTVSNMSPEDSSIYLCSVDRGMGEKLFFGSGTQLSVL.

This clonotype was seen repeatedly, ten times or more. The chain couples TRBV29-1 to TRBJ1-1; TRBD1 agrees at 8 bases. This CDR3 has 15 amino acids. V was pared by 2 bases and J by 6 bases, with 11 bases of the junction left unmatched. Germline V gives CDR1 SQVTM, CDR2 ANQGSEA. CDR3 residues: CSVERTGSAVAEAFF. The CDR3 coding sequence is TGCAGCGTTGAACGGACAGGGTCCGCTGTAGCTGAAGCTTTCTTT. The full variable domain, its missing parts supplied by reference TRBV29-1 and TRBJ1-1, is SAVISQKPSRDICQRGTSLTIQCQVDSQVTMMFWYRQQPGQSLTLIATANQGSEATYESGFVIDKFPISRPNLTFSTLTVSNMSPEDSSIYLCSVERTGSAVAEAFFGQGTRLTVV.

This clonotype was observed at least ten times. This chain links TRBV2 with TRBJ1-5; D gene ambiguous. Germline values: CDR1 SNHLY, CDR2 FYNNEI. This CDR3 region has 12 residues. Trimming took off 8 bases at V and 5 bases at J, with 10 bases between the two ends. This CDR3 is CASQYQDQPQHF. The CDR3, as DNA: TGTGCCAGCCAATATCAGGATCAGCCCCAGCATTTT.

This clonotype was recorded many times. This chain links TRBV4-3 with TRBJ2-2; 7 bases are shared with TRBD2. CDR3 length: 18 residues. Germline values: CDR1 LGHNA, CDR2 YSLEER. With V trimmed by 1 base and J by 1 base, 9 bases remained unmatched. The CDR3 reads CASSQGLGAGENTGELFF. The CDR3 DNA follows: TGCGCCAGCAGCCAAGGCCTGGGTGCGGGGGAGAACACCGGGGAGCTGTTTTTT.

This clonotype appeared many times. The V and J genes are TRBV3-1 and TRBJ2-2; 8 bases align to TRBD1. Germline CDR1 and CDR2: LGHDT and YNNKEL (reference sequence). V lost 5 bases, J lost 6 bases, and 8 bases stayed unmatched. The CDR3 loop spans 15 amino acids. The CDR3 DNA reads as TGTGCCAGCAGCTCTATTCGGACAGGGTCCGGGGAGCTGTTTTTT. It is translated as CASSSIRTGSGELFF.

The table lists this clonotype with many counts. The chain has TRBV5-1 and TRBJ1-1; D may be TRBD1 (5 bases). The V end lost 0 bases, the J end lost 2 bases, and 14 bases lay between the germline ends. This CDR3 has 16 residues. Germline V gene data show CDR1 as SGHRS and CDR2 as YFSETQ. CDR3 nucleotides: TGCGCCAGCAGCTTGGCCGGCAGGGCCCTAAACACTGAAGCTTTCTTT. Translation gives CASSLAGRALNTEAFF.

This clonotype was observed a handful of times. The chain has TRBV18 and TRBJ2-3, with unresolved D. The germline gives CDR1 KGHSH, CDR2 LQKENI. Trimming took off 2 bases at V and 4 bases at J, with 16 bases between the two ends. The CDR3 contains 16 residues. The CDR3 region has the DNA TGTGCCAGCTCACCAGGTCGTACAGCCGGTGCAGATACGCAGTATTTT. It yields the protein CASSPGRTAGADTQYF. The whole variable domain, filled in from reference TRBV18 and TRBJ2-3, reads NAGVMQNPRHLVRRRGQEARLRCSPMKGHSHVYWYRQLPEEGLKFMVYLQKENIIDESGMPKERFSAEFPKEGPSILRIQQVVRGDSAAYFCASSPGRTAGADTQYFGPGTRLTVL.

There are many counts of this clonotype. V and J are TRBV7-2 and TRBJ1-5; D gene unclear. The CDR3 length is 13 residues. The germline V and J ends were trimmed by 3 bases and 7 bases, with 10 bases remaining between them. CDR1 and CDR2 (germline): SGHTA, FQGNSA. The CDR3 region has the DNA TGTGCCAGCAGCTTCGTTGAGGAGCAGCCCCAGCATTTT. The encoded protein is CASSFVEEQPQHF.

This clonotype was observed at least ten times. One end of the junction varies from germline; a read error may be responsible. V and J are TRBV7-7 and TRBJ2-3; no definite D call. Germline V lookup: CDR1 SSHAT, CDR2 FNYEAQ (reference sequence). The CDR3 is made up of 15 amino acids. The CDR3 loop reads CASSKLSGRTDTQYF. In DNA form, the CDR3 reads TGTGCTAGCAGCAAGCTCAGTGGCAGAACAGATACGCAGTATTTT. The whole variable domain, remainder taken from reference TRBV7-7 and TRBJ2-3, is GAGVSQSPRYKVTKRGQDVTLRCDPISSHATLYWYQQALGQGPEFLTYFNYEAQPDKSGLPSDRFSAERPEGSISTLTIQRTEQRDSAMYRCASSKLSGRTDTQYFGPGTRLTVL.

This clonotype counts as medium-sized. The chain has TRBV7-2 and TRBJ2-3, with TRBD1 matching over 9 bases. CDR3 length equals 15 residues. Losses at the gene ends were 1 base for V and 4 bases for J; bases not matched to a gene: 3. In germline, CDR1 is SGHTA, CDR2 FQGNSA. For the CDR3, the DNA is TGTGCCAGCAGCTTAGTGGGGACAGGGTCAGATACGCAGTATTTT. Residues: CASSLVGTGSDTQYF. Full variable domain (rest looked up from reference TRBV7-2 and TRBJ2-3): GAGVSQSPSNKVTEKGKDVELRCDPISGHTALYWYRQSLGQGLEFLIYFQGNSAPDKSGLPSDRFSAERTGGSVSTLTIQRTQQEDSAVYLCASSLVGTGSDTQYFGPGTRLTVL.

This clonotype was observed at least ten times. V and J are TRBV6-5 and TRBJ2-7, with TRBD1 identical over 7 bases. The trim removed 5 bases at V and 2 bases at J, leaving 6 bases unmatched. CDR1 is MNHEY, CDR2 SVGAGI, per germline. This CDR3 has 14 amino acids. The CDR3 region has the DNA TGTGCCAGCAGTGTGGGACAGAGCCCCTACGAGCAGTACTTC. Amino acid sequence: CASSVGQSPYEQYF.

This clonotype was detected a few times. The chain uses TRBV9 and TRBJ2-3; 7 nucleotides align to TRBD2. Trimming cost V 3 bases and J 2 bases; bases outside gene matches: 6. This CDR3 has 15 residues. Germline values: CDR1 SGDLS, CDR2 YYNGEE. The CDR3 DNA follows: TGTGCCAGCAGCGCCGGACTAGACCACACAGATACGCAGTATTTT. Translating it yields CASSAGLDHTDTQYF.

This clonotype was observed a handful of times. The chain carries TRBV2 and TRBJ1-4; TRBD1 matches 7 bases. Germline V CDR1 and CDR2: SNHLY, FYNNEI. The length of the CDR3 is 13 residues. The J segment lost 4 bases and the V segment lost 8 bases, leaving 4 bases of the junction unmatched. The CDR3 nucleotides read TGTGCCAGCCACCGGGACAGTAATGAAAAACTGTTTTTT. Amino acid sequence: CASHRDSNEKLFF.

At least ten counts were recorded for this clonotype. The chain has TRBV5-4 and TRBJ1-1, with D perhaps TRBD1 (5 bases). The ends were cut back, 0 bases at V and 1 base at J, with 10 bases in the middle. CDR1 is SGHNT and CDR2 is YYREEE in the germline V gene (reference sequence). The CDR3 runs to 15 residues. The CDR3 is CASSLAQRGNTEAFF. In DNA form, the CDR3 reads TGTGCCAGCAGCTTGGCACAAAGGGGGAACACTGAAGCTTTCTTT.

This clonotype was observed a handful of times. The V gene is TRBV7-2, the J gene TRBJ2-7; D gene unclear. The CDR3 runs to 14 residues. The germline gives CDR1 SGHTA, CDR2 FQGNSA. Trimming removed 3 bases at V and 4 bases at J, with 13 bases between. Here the CDR3 reads CASSFRSATYEQYF. DNA of the CDR3: TGTGCCAGCAGCTTCCGGTCAGCCACTTACGAGCAGTACTTC.

Details on this clonotype: The junction does not match germline at one end; this may be a read error. The chain uses TRBV3-1 and TRBJ1-1; the match to TRBD1 covers 8 bases. Per germline, CDR1 LGHDT and CDR2 YNNKEL (reference sequence). The CDR3 is 14 residues long. CDR3 sequence reads: CANSQGQGNTEAFF. DNA for the CDR3: TGTGCCAACAGCCAAGGACAGGGGAACACTGAAGCTTTCTTT.

This clonotype was observed a few times. The chain uses TRBV24-1 and TRBJ2-4; a possible D gene is TRBD1 (5 bases). Germline CDR1 is KGHDR and CDR2 is SFDVKD. Trimming removed 5 bases from V and 8 bases from J, with 15 bases in between. The CDR3 has 14 amino acids. In nucleotides, the CDR3 is TGTGCCACCAGTGCCCATGACAGTCAGGACATTCAGTACTTC. Its protein product is CATSAHDSQDIQYF.

This clonotype was recorded once. Compared with germline, one end of the junction differs, possibly owing to a read error. The V gene is TRBV18, the J gene TRBJ2-3; D may correspond to TRBD1 or TRBD2 (5 bases each). CDR1 is KGHSH and CDR2 is LQKENI in the germline V gene. There are 13 residues in the CDR3. This CDR3 reads CASSHRGTDTRYF. Written as DNA, the CDR3 is TGTGCCAGCTCGCACCGGGGCACAGATACGCGGTATTTT.

In this sample, this clonotype turned up many times. The gene calls are TRBV6-5 and TRBJ1-1; a weak D match, TRBD1 (6 bases). Germline V gene sequence: CDR1 MNHEY, CDR2 SVGAGI. CDR3 size: 12 residues. The V and J ends lost 10 bases and 9 bases respectively, with 18 bases between them. CDR3 residues: CATAPQGMQAFF. CDR3 nucleotides: TGTGCCACCGCCCCCCAGGGGATGCAAGCTTTCTTT.